These T cell receptor beta chains were read from a single sample in a study of T cell repertoires in cytomegalovirus infection. MiXCR, applied by TCRdb to the reads, yields one record per CDR3 protein. The sample yields roughly 190,000 distinct CDR3 sequences, 7.5% to 10% seen once. The sample comprised PBMCs. These receptor sequences come from a human donor in good health (CMV status not recorded). Some clones in this sample may be carry-over from other donors' samples. The CDR3 runs from the conserved cysteine through the conserved F or W. Fields, in order: V gene, D gene, J gene, clone size, CDR3 DNA, CDR3 protein. A D gene is named only where the DNA matches it firmly. Size tells how often a clone was seen (once, few, many) or the class of an expanded clone, and some rows leave it out.

TRBV28	TRBD2	TRBJ2-3	many	TGTGCCAGCAGTTTGGGGACTAGCCTAGGCTCCACAGATACGCAGTATTTT	CASSLGTSLGSTDTQYF
TRBV4-3	.	TRBJ1-1	.	TGCGCCAGCAGCCAGAGTAGGGTTCGGTCGAACACTGAAGCTTTCTTT	CASSQSRVRSNTEAFF
TRBV11-1	TRBD1	TRBJ2-4	many	TGTGCCAGCAGCCCTCGACAGGGTCTACTCTCAGCCAAAAACATTCAGTACTTC	CASSPRQGLLSAKNIQYF
TRBV7-2	TRBD1	TRBJ1-1	many	TGTGCCAGCAGCAGACAGGGGTACACTGAAGCTTTCTTT	CASSRQGYTEAFF
TRBV9	.	TRBJ2-3	few	TGTGCCAGCAGCGTAGTCGCGGCTAGCACAGATACGCAGTATTTT	CASSVVAASTDTQYF
TRBV15	.	TRBJ1-1	many	TGTGCCACCAGCAGAGATAGACGGTTTGAAGCTTTCTTT	CATSRDRRFEAFF
TRBV20-1	TRBD2	TRBJ2-7	.	TGCAGTGCGGCCGACCCCGGGAGGACCTACGAGCAGTACTTC	CSAADPGRTYEQYF
TRBV7-2	.	TRBJ2-6	many	TGTGCCAGCAGCTTAGTACCCGGGTCTGGGGCCAACGTCCTGACTTTC	CASSLVPGSGANVLTF
TRBV7-9	.	TRBJ1-1	.	TGTGCCAGCAGCAAGGACGACGGGGCTTTCTTT	CASSKDDGAFF
TRBV2	.	TRBJ1-2	many	TGTGCCAGCAGTGAAGACGGATATAACTATGGCTACACCTTC	CASSEDGYNYGYTF
TRBV7-2	.	TRBJ1-2	many	TGTGCCAGCAGCTTATGGGCTGTCGGCTACACCTTC	CASSLWAVGYTF
TRBV5-6	.	TRBJ1-2	.	TGTGCCAGCTCAACTGTTTCCCCGGGGCCAAGCAGCGATGGCTACACCTTC	CASSTVSPGPSSDGYTF
TRBV15	.	TRBJ2-1	many	TGTGCCACCAGCATAGGACTTGGCAATGAGCAGTTCTTC	CATSIGLGNEQFF
TRBV14	.	TRBJ2-2	many	TGTGCCAGCAGCCAAGCCATCAGGGGAAACCGGGACTCCCACCGCCCGAACACCGGGGAGCTGTTTTTT	CASSQAIRGNRDSHRPNTGELFF
TRBV28	TRBD1	TRBJ1-5	few	TGTGCCAGCAGCCTACAGGGGCGCGGTCAGCCCCAGCATTTT	CASSLQGRGQPQHF
TRBV4-3	.	TRBJ1-1	many	TGCGCCAGCAGCCAAGATGTCGACAGGTCCAACACTGAAGCTTTCTTT	CASSQDVDRSNTEAFF
TRBV4-3	.	TRBJ1-1	few	TGCGCCAGCAGCCAATGGAAGGGGACTGAAGCTTTCTTT	CASSQWKGTEAFF
TRBV28	.	TRBJ1-5	few	TGTGCCAGCAGCCGCCCCGACAGTAAACAGCCCCAGCATTTT	CASSRPDSKQPQHF
TRBV7-9	.	TRBJ1-4	many	TGTGCCAGCAGCCGTGGGGTTAGGATGGAAAAACTGTTTTTT	CASSRGVRMEKLFF
TRBV27	TRBD2	TRBJ2-7	.	TGTGCCAAACCCCGGGGGACGGGACTACCGGAATACGAGCAGTACTTC	CAKPRGTGLPEYEQYF
TRBV7-9	TRBD2	TRBJ2-1	.	TGTGCCAGCACAAAAAGCGGGAGTCGGAATGAGCAGTTCTTC	CASTKSGSRNEQFF
TRBV5-1	.	TRBJ1-1	.	TGCGCCAGCAGGGTCGGTGGGGACACTGAAGCTTTCTTT	CASRVGGDTEAFF
TRBV19	.	TRBJ2-2	.	TGTGCCAGCAGGACGGCCTCGAACACCGGGGAGCTGTTTTTT	CASRTASNTGELFF
TRBV15	.	TRBJ2-7	many	TGTGCCACCAGCAGGACAGGAAGTTACAGCGAGCAGTACTTC	CATSRTGSYSEQYF
TRBV24-1	TRBD1	TRBJ2-1	.	TGTGCCACCAGTGATCCCGGGACAGGGGCATACAATGAGCAGTTCTTC	CATSDPGTGAYNEQFF
TRBV9	.	TRBJ1-2	.	TGTGCCAGCAGTAAAGGCCGTCGACGCACCTCTGGCTACACCTTC	CASSKGRRRTSGYTF
TRBV7-2	.	TRBJ2-7	many	TGTGCCAGCAGCAAGCCGAACAGCTACGAGCAGTACTTC	CASSKPNSYEQYF